This entry features one T cell receptor (beta chain) sequence. What it binds is not known. The sample comes from a study of vaccination effects on CD4 cells after COVID-19. This CDR3 has 16 residues. Losses at the gene ends were 0 bases for V and 1 base for J; bases not matched to a gene: 6. Germline CDR1 SGHRS, CDR2 YFSETQ. Before sequencing, viral peptide pools were used by the ViraFEST assay to expand antigen-specific CD4+ T cells. Cultured cells yielded isolated CD4+ T cells after about ten days. The vaccine given was either BNT162b2 or mRNA-1273, in two doses. Nucleocapsid antibodies were negative in the vaccine recipients, who had never had SARS-CoV-2 infection. Clones were sequenced by immunoSEQ multiplex PCR, and TCRdb holds only the in-frame ones, with some missing. The top ten hold approximately 1.5% of the sample, which has almost 70,000 clones, over 70% seen once.

V is TRBV5-1 and J is TRBJ1-1, with 7 bases fitting TRBD1. The sample was CD4+ T cells from PBMCs cultured with HCoV-229E spike peptides, taken after COVID-19 vaccination. The clonotype comes from a human donor who received a COVID-19 vaccine. The CDR3 here is CASSLDGQARNTEAFF. CDR3 sequence (DNA): TGCGCCAGCAGCTTGGACGGACAGGCCCGGAACACTGAAGCTTTCTTT. The whole variable domain, filled in from reference TRBV5-1 and TRBJ1-1, reads KAGVTQTPRYLIKTRGQQVTLSCSPISGHRSVSWYQQTPGQGLQFLFEYFSETQRNKGNFPGRFSGRQFSNSRSEMNVSTLELGDSALYLCASSLDGQARNTEAFFGQGTRLTVV.